This T cell receptor beta chain was documented in a study of cytomegalovirus exposure and HLA in healthy donors. 13 Jbeta primers and 60 Vbeta primers were used for the PCR. Here immunoSEQ multiplex PCR was the method, and the copy in TCRdb shows in-frame clones only, minus some. The data contain tens of thousands of clones, 70% of them singletons. This CDR3 region has 15 residues. Germline loops: CDR1 KGHSH, CDR2 LQKENI. Trimming left V 0 bases short and J 4 bases short, with 10 bases between. The chain joins TRBV18 to TRBJ2-1; D is possibly TRBD1 (7 bases). The source material was PBMCs. This clonotype was obtained from a woman aged 55-70 years in good health and CMV-seropositive. CDR3 protein: CASSPPTGRYNEQFF. The CDR3 bases are TGTGCCAGCTCACCACCGACAGGGAGGTACAATGAGCAGTTCTTC. Complete variable domain (other parts from reference TRBV18 and TRBJ2-1): NAGVMQNPRHLVRRRGQEARLRCSPMKGHSHVYWYRQLPEEGLKFMVYLQKENIIDESGMPKERFSAEFPKEGPSILRIQQVVRGDSAAYFCASSPPTGRYNEQFFGPGTRLTVL.